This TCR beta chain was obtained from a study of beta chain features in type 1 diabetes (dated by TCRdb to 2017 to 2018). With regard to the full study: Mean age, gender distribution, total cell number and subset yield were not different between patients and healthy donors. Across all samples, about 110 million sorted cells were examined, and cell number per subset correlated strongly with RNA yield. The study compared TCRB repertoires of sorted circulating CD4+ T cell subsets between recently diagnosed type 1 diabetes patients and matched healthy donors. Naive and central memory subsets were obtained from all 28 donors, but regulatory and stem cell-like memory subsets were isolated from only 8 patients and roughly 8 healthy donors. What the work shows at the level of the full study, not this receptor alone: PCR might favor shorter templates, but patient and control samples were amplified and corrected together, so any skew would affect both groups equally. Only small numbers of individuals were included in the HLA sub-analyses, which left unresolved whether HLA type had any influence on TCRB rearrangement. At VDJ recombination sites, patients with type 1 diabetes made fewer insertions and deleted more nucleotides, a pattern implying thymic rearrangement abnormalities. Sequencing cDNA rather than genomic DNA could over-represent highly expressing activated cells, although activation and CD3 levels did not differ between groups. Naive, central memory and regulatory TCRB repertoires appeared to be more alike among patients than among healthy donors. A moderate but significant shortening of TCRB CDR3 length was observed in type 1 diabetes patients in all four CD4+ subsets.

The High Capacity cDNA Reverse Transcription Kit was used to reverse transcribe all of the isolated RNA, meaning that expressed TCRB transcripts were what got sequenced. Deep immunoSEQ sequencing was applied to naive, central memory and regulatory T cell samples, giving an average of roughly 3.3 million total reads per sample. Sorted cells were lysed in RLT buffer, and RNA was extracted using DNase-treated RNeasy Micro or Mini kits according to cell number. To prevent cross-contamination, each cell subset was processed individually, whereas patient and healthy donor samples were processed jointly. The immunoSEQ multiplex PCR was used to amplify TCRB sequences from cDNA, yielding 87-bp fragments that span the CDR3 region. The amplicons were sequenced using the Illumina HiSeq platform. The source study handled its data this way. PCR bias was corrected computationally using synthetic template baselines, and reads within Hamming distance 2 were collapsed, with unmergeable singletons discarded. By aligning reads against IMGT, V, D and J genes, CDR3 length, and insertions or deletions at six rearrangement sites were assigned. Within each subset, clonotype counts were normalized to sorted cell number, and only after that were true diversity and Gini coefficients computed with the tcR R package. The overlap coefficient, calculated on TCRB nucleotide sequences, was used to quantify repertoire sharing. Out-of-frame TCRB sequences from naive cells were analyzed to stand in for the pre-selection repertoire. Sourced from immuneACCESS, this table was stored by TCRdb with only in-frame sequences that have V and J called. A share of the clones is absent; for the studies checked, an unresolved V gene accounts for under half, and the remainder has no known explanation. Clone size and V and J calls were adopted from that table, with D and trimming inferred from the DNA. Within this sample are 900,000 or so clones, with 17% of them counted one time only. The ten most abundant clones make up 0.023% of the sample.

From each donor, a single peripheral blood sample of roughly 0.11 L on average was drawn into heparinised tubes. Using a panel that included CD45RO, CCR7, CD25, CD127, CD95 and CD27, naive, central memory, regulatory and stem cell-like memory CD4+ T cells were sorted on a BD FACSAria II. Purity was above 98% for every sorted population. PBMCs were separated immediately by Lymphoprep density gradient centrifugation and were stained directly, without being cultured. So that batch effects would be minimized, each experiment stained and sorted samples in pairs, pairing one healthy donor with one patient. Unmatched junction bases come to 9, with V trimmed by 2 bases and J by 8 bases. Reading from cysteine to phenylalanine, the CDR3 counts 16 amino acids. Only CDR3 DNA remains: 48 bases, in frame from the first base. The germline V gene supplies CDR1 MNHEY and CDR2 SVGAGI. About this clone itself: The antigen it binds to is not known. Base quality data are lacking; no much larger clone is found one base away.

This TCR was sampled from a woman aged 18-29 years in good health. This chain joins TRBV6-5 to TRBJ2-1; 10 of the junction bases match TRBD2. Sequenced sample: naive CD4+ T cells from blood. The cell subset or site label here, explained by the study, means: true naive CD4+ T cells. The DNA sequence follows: TGTGCCAGCAGTTACCCCGGACTAGCGGAGGGGGATGAGCAGTTCTTC. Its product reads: CASSYPGLAEGDEQFF.